This T cell receptor (beta chain) emerged from a study of identical twins (dated by TCRdb to 2016 to 2018). Broadly, across the study: To test whether fetal clonotypes persist, this study deep-sequenced TCR alpha and beta repertoires from monozygotic twins, from unrelated adults of various ages, and from cord blood. To rule out contamination, the twin experiments were replicated at different times with different library preparation protocols.

Study-wide conclusions, independent of this receptor: Abundant cord blood beta clonotypes carried fewer insertions; young adult naive repertoires showed a weaker similar trend, while memory repertoires showed none. Because the same donors could not be followed over many years, the conclusions depended on cross-sectional statistical analysis. In monozygotic twins, recombination models systematically underestimated out-of-frame TCR alpha sharing, but the models matched the sharing seen between unrelated individuals. Zero-insertion analyses could be partly confounded by invariant T cells such as MAIT and iNKT, although diverse VJ usage argued against such confounding for most clonotypes. Compared with coincidental sharing between unrelated individuals, out-of-frame TCR alpha sequences shared between twins had an excess of sequences with low generation probability. In beta out-of-frame sequences, excess twin sharing was weaker, because having fewer shared sequences lowered the signal-to-noise ratio.

Every donor in the study was a healthy Caucasian. Three pairs of female monozygotic twins, all aged about 18 to 30 years, made up the twin cohort. Miltenyi CD45RO+ enrichment and human naive T-cell isolation kits were used to isolate memory (CD45RO+) and naive T cells from PBMC. Library method: 5' RACE. Sequencing relied on an Illumina HiSeq 2000. A universal primer binding site was introduced by template switching, and a unique molecular identifier was present in the final cDNA, enabling accurate counting of TCR cDNA molecules. First-strand cDNA for TCR alpha and beta chains was synthesized from specific primers in the conserved constant-segment region. To control for contamination, every cDNA library carried two barcodes: a SMART-Mk sample barcode plus Illumina barcodes. TruSeq adapter sequences and Illumina sample barcodes were added in two successive PCR steps. The Illumina HiSeq platform was used with custom primers to sequence TCR alpha and beta cDNA libraries. Per the original workflow: MiGEC was used to process raw reads and extract unique molecular identifiers, and MiXCR was used to find CDR3 positions. For each individual, recombination models were inferred using an EM algorithm with the repgenHMM and IGoR tools. Shared clonotypes were analyzed with the tcR package in R, and sharing was normalized by the product of cloneset sizes. Out-of-frame nonproductive sequences were analyzed to study raw recombination free of thymic and clonal selection effects. Starting from the raw public reads, TCRdb applied fastp trimming at Q25, assembled clones with MiXCR and retained in-frame beta chains. Under each unique CDR3 protein, matching rows form one entry showing the most common genes and DNA. The V and J calls shown here were made by TCRdb, not taken from the authors' results. Within this sample are hundreds of thousands of distinct CDR3 sequences, with about 7% of them counted one time only. The ten largest clonotypes hold roughly 3.9% of the sample.

A note on this clonotype: Its antigen is currently not known. It has no much larger one-base neighbor in the sample; base qualities were not kept.

These data also formed part of another study, on yellow fever vaccine responses in identical twins. The second study's authors report: The authors reported that the T cell response to vaccination in identical twins appeared partly convergent and partly personalized. In identical twins, the study followed T cell clones that responded to the vaccine with precision.

The sequenced sample was memory (CD45RO+) T cells sorted from blood. Taken with the paper, the label for cell subset or site translates to: CD45RO+ enriched T cells. The source of this sequence is a woman between 18 and 29 years old in good health.

The nucleotide sequence is TGCGCCAGCAGCTTTGCTAGCGGCCCCCAAGAGACCCAGTACTTC. Translated, it reads CASSFASGPQETQYF. This chain joins TRBV5-1 to TRBJ2-5, with 7 junctional bases fitting TRBD2. The CDR3 contains 15 residues, cysteine and phenylalanine counted. This entry keeps only the CDR3 DNA: 45 bases, framed from base 1. The germline V gene sets CDR1 to SGHRS and CDR2 to YFSETQ. Here V drops 2 bases and J drops 1 base, and the junction holds 5 bases not matched to any gene.